Below are 7 T cell receptor beta chains sequenced from a single sample in a study of cytotoxic CD8 clonotypes in ibrutinib-treated CLL. The assay was immunoSEQ multiplex PCR, and TCRdb's table has in-frame clones only and misses some. The sample lists some 140,000 clones, about 79% seen once, with roughly 12% in the top ten. Source: PBMCs, taken after 12 months of ibrutinib treatment. The source of these receptors is a human donor with chronic lymphocytic leukemia.

J is TRBJ2-7 and V is TRBV7-2; no definite D call. This CDR3 is built from 15 residues. Germline-derived CDR1 and CDR2 are SGHTA and FQGNSA. Trimming shortened V by 1 base and J by 3 bases, and 13 bases separated the two germline ends. The CDR3 reads CASSLGWQANYEQYF. For the CDR3, the DNA is TGTGCCAGCAGCTTAGGTTGGCAGGCGAACTACGAGCAGTACTTC.

The chain joins TRBV27 to TRBJ2-1; possible D gene TRBD2, 5 bases. The V end was cut by 1 base, the J end by 8 bases, with 15 bases between. Germline V lookup: CDR1 MNHEY, CDR2 SMNVEV (reference sequence). The CDR3 is made up of 15 amino acids. DNA of the CDR3: TGTGCCAGCAGTTTATTAGCTAACCTGAGGGATGAGCAGTTCTTC. Encoded protein: CASSLLANLRDEQFF.

The chain recombines TRBV5-1 with TRBJ2-7; perhaps TRBD1 as D (5 bases). This CDR3 is built from 14 residues. Germline lookup yields CDR1 SGHRS and CDR2 YFSETQ. Trimming removed 1 base at V and 5 bases at J, with 13 bases between. The CDR3 here is CASSLLETVNEQYF. The CDR3 region has the DNA TGCGCCAGCAGCTTGTTGGAGACAGTCAACGAGCAGTACTTC.

Only one count was recorded for this clone. The J gene is TRBJ1-1, the V gene TRBV6-5; D remains ambiguous. Trimming took 6 bases from V and 3 from J, leaving 14 bases between them. Germline V gene sequence: CDR1 MNHEY, CDR2 SVGAGI. This CDR3 is 14 amino acids long. The CDR3 protein is CASRNIWVDTEAFF. The CDR3 nucleotides read TGTGCCAGCAGAAACATATGGGTTGACACTGAAGCTTTCTTT.

This rearrangement joins TRBV6-5 to TRBJ1-1, with D possibly TRBD1 on 6 matching bases. The CDR3 is made up of 14 amino acids. Germline loops: CDR1 MNHEY, CDR2 SVGAGI. V lost 5 bases, J lost 3 bases, and 13 bases lay in between. The CDR3 region has the DNA TGTGCCAGCAGTGCTACAGGGTGGTACACTGAAGCTTTCTTT. Translated, it gives CASSATGWYTEAFF.

This chain joins TRBV18 and TRBJ1-1; tentative D call: TRBD1 (5 bases). The CDR3 loop spans 12 amino acids. Trimming took off 6 bases at V and 6 bases at J, with 11 bases between the two ends. Germline CDR1 is KGHSH and CDR2 is LQKENI. In DNA, the CDR3 is TGTGCCAGCTCGTTCAGGGAAGCTGAAGCTTTCTTT. Its protein product is CASSFREAEAFF. The entire variable domain, with the rest obtained from reference TRBV18 and TRBJ1-1, is as follows: NAGVMQNPRHLVRRRGQEARLRCSPMKGHSHVYWYRQLPEEGLKFMVYLQKENIIDESGMPKERFSAEFPKEGPSILRIQQVVRGDSAAYFCASSFREAEAFFGQGTRLTVV.

The V and J genes are TRBV7-6 and TRBJ2-5; TRBD1 matches at 7 bases. Losses at the gene ends were 8 bases for V and 5 bases for J; bases not matched to a gene: 11. Germline V gives CDR1 SGHVS, CDR2 FNYEAQ. The CDR3 is 14 amino acids. This chain's CDR3 is CASGRQGSVETQYF. CDR3 bases: TGTGCCAGCGGAAGACAGGGATCGGTGGAGACCCAGTACTTC.